Following are 25 T cell receptor beta chains from one sample sequenced in a study of siplizumab effects on memory and regulatory T cells. Some clones are missing from TCRdb's copy, which holds only in-frame ones; the method was immunoSEQ multiplex PCR. The table shows 100,000 or so clones, with roughly 91% occurring only once. The sample was CD4+ T cells sorted from blood. The receptors derive from a human donor in good health.

CDR3 bases: TGTGCCAGCAGTTTATTCGGGACAGGGGTGGAAAAACTGTTTTTT. Protein: CASSLFGTGVEKLFF. The chain uses TRBV28 and TRBJ1-4, with 10 bases that match TRBD1. The length of the CDR3 is 15 residues. Trimming at V came to 1 base and at J to 8 bases, leaving 4 bases not matched to a gene. The germline V gene encodes CDR1 MDHEN and CDR2 SYDVKM.

The chain joins TRBV9 to TRBJ2-1; 8 bases fit TRBD1. J was trimmed by 6 bases and V by 4 bases; bases with no gene match: 9. Germline-derived CDR1 and CDR2 are SGDLS and YYNGEE. This CDR3 has 15 amino acids. In DNA, the CDR3 is TGTGCCAGCAGCCTCGGGACAGGAAGAGTCAATGAGCAGTTCTTC. Protein product: CASSLGTGRVNEQFF.

The chain couples TRBV6-5 to TRBJ2-1, with D perhaps given as TRBD1 or TRBD2 (6 bases each). CDR1 and CDR2 (germline): MNHEY, SVGAGI. The length of the CDR3 is 16 residues. V was cut by 0 bases and J by 5 bases, with 14 bases left in between. CDR3 sequence (DNA): TGTGCCAGCAGTTACTCAGCCGGGGGCGGGAACAATGAGCAGTTCTTC. Its translation: CASSYSAGGGNNEQFF.

This sequence joins TRBV19 and TRBJ2-2; 13 positions agree with TRBD2. Germline assignment: CDR1 LNHDA and CDR2 SQIVND (reference sequence). The CDR3 consists of 14 residues. The V and J ends lost 9 bases and 9 bases, in that order; junction bases with no gene match: 7. CDR3 nucleotides: TGTGCCAGCAAACTAGCGGGAGGGTACCGGGAGCTGTTTTTT. It specifies CASKLAGGYRELFF. The variable domain in full, completed from reference TRBV19 and TRBJ2-2, reads DGGITQSPKYLFRKEGQNVTLSCEQNLNHDAMYWYRQDPGQGLRLIYYSQIVNDFQKGDIAEGYSVSREKKESFPLTVTSAQKNPTAFYLCASKLAGGYRELFFGEGSRLTVL.

The genes are TRBV18 and TRBJ2-1; D may match TRBD1 or TRBD2 (5 bases each). Trimming stripped 3 bases from V and 4 bases from J, with 10 bases between. The CDR3 consists of 14 residues. Germline assignment: CDR1 KGHSH and CDR2 LQKENI. The CDR3 coding sequence is TGTGCCAGCTCACCCTGGGACGGGTACAATGAGCAGTTCTTC. Protein product: CASSPWDGYNEQFF.

The rearrangement uses TRBV5-1 and TRBJ2-1; D may be TRBD1 or TRBD2 (5 bases each). In germline, CDR1 is SGHRS, CDR2 YFSETQ. V was trimmed by 0 bases and J by 9 bases, leaving 13 bases between them. The CDR3 runs 14 residues. The CDR3 protein is CASSLAEGLAEQFF. CDR3 bases: TGCGCCAGCAGCTTGGCCGAGGGGTTAGCTGAGCAGTTCTTC.

CDR3 bases: TGCGCCAGCAGCGCTGGAGGCATCAGCACAGATACGCAGTATTTT. Its translation is CASSAGGISTDTQYF. V gene TRBV5-1 combines with J gene TRBJ2-3, with D perhaps TRBD2 (5 bases). The CDR3 has 15 residues. V was cut by 4 bases and J by 0 bases, with 12 bases left in between. CDR1 and CDR2 from the germline V gene are SGHRS and YFSETQ.

This clone has just one count. The V and J genes are TRBV25-1 and TRBJ1-2; possibly TRBD1 for D (5 bases). The CDR3 contains 13 residues. The germline V and J ends were trimmed by 5 bases and 0 bases, with 7 bases remaining between them. Germline lookup yields CDR1 MGHDK and CDR2 SYGVNS. The CDR3 DNA sequence: TGTGCCAGCAGTAGGGGAGCTAACTATGGCTACACCTTC. It translates to CASSRGANYGYTF.

The chain uses TRBV2 and TRBJ2-3, with 9 bases matching TRBD2. This CDR3 contains 15 residues. V lost 7 bases to trimming and J lost 6 bases; unmatched junction nucleotides: 11. Germline loops: CDR1 SNHLY, CDR2 FYNNEI. The CDR3 sequence: CASMAGGTVIDTQYF. The CDR3 DNA is TGTGCCAGCATGGCGGGGGGGACAGTAATTGATACGCAGTATTTT. The full variable domain, completed using reference TRBV2 and TRBJ2-3, is EPEVTQTPSHQVTQMGQEVILRCVPISNHLYFYWYRQILGQKVEFLVSFYNNEISEKSEIFDDQFSVERPDGSNFTLKIRSTKLEDSAMYFCASMAGGTVIDTQYFGPGTRLTVL.

The V gene is TRBV7-2, the J gene TRBJ2-7, with 9 positions matching TRBD1. CDR3 length equals 14 residues. V shed 5 bases and J 5 bases; nucleotides not matched to a gene: 7. Germline V gene sequence: CDR1 SGHTA, CDR2 FQGNSA. The CDR3 spells CASSRDRVWDEQYF. Written as DNA, the CDR3 is TGTGCCAGCAGCCGGGACAGGGTATGGGACGAGCAGTACTTC.

This clone came up a few times. The chain combines TRBV6-6 with TRBJ2-7; 11 bases fit TRBD1. The CDR3 contains 14 residues. Germline V gives CDR1 MNHNY, CDR2 SVGAGI (reference sequence). After removal of 7 bases from V and 6 bases from J, the junction contained 8 bases not matched to a gene. DNA of the CDR3: TGTGCCAGCACCCGGGACAGGGGGTTGCTCGAGCAGTACTTC. Encoded protein: CASTRDRGLLEQYF.

This clone was seen a single time. The gene calls are TRBV28 and TRBJ2-7; 10 bases are shared with TRBD2. Germline V gene data show CDR1 as MDHEN and CDR2 as SYDVKM. V trimming: 5 bases; J trimming: 4 bases; junction bases outside the gene matches: 8. The CDR3 length is 15 residues. In DNA, the CDR3 is TGTGCCAGCAGTCCAGCGGGAGGGCCCCGTTACGAGCAGTACTTC. Translation gives CASSPAGGPRYEQYF. Based on the CDR3 plus reference TRBV28 and TRBJ2-7, the full variable domain is DVKVTQSSRYLVKRTGEKVFLECVQDMDHENMFWYRQDPGLGLRLIYFSYDVKMKEKGDIPEGYSVSREKKERFSLILESASTNQTSMYLCASSPAGGPRYEQYFGPGTRLTVT.

The V call is TRBV11-2, the J call TRBJ1-2, with a tentative D call TRBD1 (5 bases). The V end was cut by 0 bases, the J end by 4 bases, with 12 bases between. Germline lookup yields CDR1 SGHAT and CDR2 FQNNGV. This CDR3 region has 15 residues. The CDR3 bases are TGTGCCAGCAGCTTAGATGGAGGGGCCCCCTATGGCTACACCTTC. It encodes CASSLDGGAPYGYTF.

This chain uses TRBV5-4 with TRBJ2-2, with 12 bases aligning to TRBD2. CDR1 and CDR2 from the germline V gene are SGHNT and YYREEE (reference sequence). The CDR3 loop spans 16 amino acids. After removal of 0 bases from V and 6 bases from J, the junction contained 3 bases not matched to a gene. The CDR3: CASSLGLAGVAGELFF. CDR3 bases: TGTGCCAGCAGCTTGGGACTAGCGGGAGTGGCCGGGGAGCTGTTTTTT. Full variable domain (outside the CDR3, taken from reference TRBV5-4 and TRBJ2-2): ETGVTQSPTHLIKTRGQQVTLRCSSQSGHNTVSWYQQALGQGPQFIFQYYREEENGRGNFPPRFSGLQFPNYSSELNVNALELDDSALYLCASSLGLAGVAGELFFGEGSRLTVL.

V and J are TRBV7-9 and TRBJ2-1; 7 nucleotides agree with TRBD2. The CDR3 contains 14 residues. Germline-derived CDR1 and CDR2 are SEHNR and FQNEAQ (reference sequence). The J segment lost 6 bases and the V segment lost 3 bases, leaving 5 bases of the junction unmatched. This CDR3 is CASSLRTSANEQFF. In DNA form, the CDR3 reads TGTGCCAGCAGCTTGCGGACTAGTGCCAATGAGCAGTTCTTC.

The chain couples TRBV21-1 to TRBJ2-7; whether TRBD1, the table's D call, matches the DNA was not checked. TRBV21-1 is reported as a pseudogene. There are 18 residues in the CDR3. The DNA of the CDR3 is TGTGCCAGCACCCTCTCTTCAAGGCCAGGGGGGAGCTCCTACGAGCAGTACTTC. It specifies CASTLSSRPGGSSYEQYF.

V gene TRBV7-9 combines with J gene TRBJ1-1; D is unresolved. From germline, CDR1 is SEHNR and CDR2 FQNEAQ (reference sequence). The CDR3 is made up of 13 amino acids. The V end lost 1 base, the J end lost 1 base, and 4 bases lay between the germline ends. The CDR3 coding sequence is TGTGCCAGCAGCTTAGGCCAGAACACTGAAGCTTTCTTT. This translates into CASSLGQNTEAFF.

CDR3 sequence: CASSYDAGATGELFF. CDR3 in DNA: TGTGCCAGCAGTTACGATGCAGGGGCCACCGGGGAGCTGTTTTTT. This chain connects TRBV6-5 to TRBJ2-2, with TRBD1 as a possible D gene (6 bases). Trimming took 2 bases from V and 4 from J, leaving 11 bases between them. Per germline, CDR1 MNHEY and CDR2 SVGAGI. CDR3 length: 15 amino acids.

The J gene is TRBJ2-3, the V gene TRBV7-9; TRBD2 matches 7 bases. From germline, CDR1 is SEHNR and CDR2 FQNEAQ (reference sequence). This CDR3 region has 13 residues. With 5 bases clipped from V and 5 bases from J, the junction kept 4 bases outside the gene matches. CDR3 nucleotides: TGTGCCAGCAGCCCGGGGGGAGAAGATACGCAGTATTTT. Protein: CASSPGGEDTQYF.

This sequence joins TRBV19 and TRBJ2-7, with 9 bases lining up with TRBD2. CDR3 length equals 15 residues. The ends lost 8 bases at V and 4 bases at J; junction bases unmatched: 12. The germline V gene has CDR1 LNHDA and CDR2 SQIVND (reference sequence). The CDR3 nucleotides are TGTGCCAGTTCAACCGGGACTAGCCATCGATACGAGCAGTACTTC. Translation: CASSTGTSHRYEQYF.

The chain has TRBV7-6 and TRBJ2-7; 7 nucleotides match TRBD2. Looked up from germline, CDR1 is SGHVS and CDR2 is FNYEAQ. Trimming cost V 4 bases and J 3 bases; bases outside gene matches: 0. The CDR3 runs 12 residues. The CDR3 DNA follows: TGTGCCAGCAGCTCTAGCGGCTACGAGCAGTACTTC. The encoded protein is CASSSSGYEQYF.

This clone was counted a few times. The rearrangement uses TRBV30 and TRBJ1-2, with D possibly TRBD1 on 5 matching bases. The V gene's germline CDR1 is GTSNPN and CDR2 SVGIG (reference sequence). The CDR3 length is 14 residues. Trimming left V 1 base short and J 4 bases short, with 13 bases between. The CDR3 DNA sequence: TGTGCCTGGAGTGGGGTTGGGGGGATCTATGGCTACACCTTC. Encoded protein: CAWSGVGGIYGYTF. The full variable domain, completed using reference TRBV30 and TRBJ1-2, is SQTIHQWPATLVQPVGSPLSLECTVEGTSNPNLYWYRQAAGRGLQLLFYSVGIGQISSEVPQNLSASRPQDRQFILSSKKLLLSDSGFYLCAWSGVGGIYGYTFGSGTRLTVV.

The chain uses TRBV10-3 and TRBJ2-3; D gene unclear. V lost 11 bases to trimming and J lost 4 bases, with 13 bases between them. The CDR3 sequence is 12 residues long. CDR1 and CDR2 (germline): ENHRY, SYGVKD. The DNA of the CDR3 is TGTGCCTCCTCGGGCCCCGCAGATACGCAGTATTTT. Protein: CASSGPADTQYF.

V usage is TRBV30 and J usage is TRBJ1-1; D remains unclear. Germline CDR1 GTSNPN, CDR2 SVGIG (reference sequence). V was clipped by 2 bases and J by 3 bases, with 7 bases between them. This CDR3 is built from 12 residues. The CDR3 reads CAWSRRHTEAFF. The CDR3 DNA reads as TGTGCCTGGAGTCGCAGGCACACTGAAGCTTTCTTT.

There are a few counts of this clone. V and J are TRBV4-1 and TRBJ2-7; 8 nucleotides match TRBD2. Trimming cost V 1 base and J 6 bases; bases outside gene matches: 8. Looked up from germline, CDR1 is MGHRA and CDR2 is YSYEKL. The length of the CDR3 is 15 residues. CDR3 bases: TGCGCCAGCAGCCAAGGCCGGGGGGGCCATTCCGAGCAGTACTTC. As protein: CASSQGRGGHSEQYF.